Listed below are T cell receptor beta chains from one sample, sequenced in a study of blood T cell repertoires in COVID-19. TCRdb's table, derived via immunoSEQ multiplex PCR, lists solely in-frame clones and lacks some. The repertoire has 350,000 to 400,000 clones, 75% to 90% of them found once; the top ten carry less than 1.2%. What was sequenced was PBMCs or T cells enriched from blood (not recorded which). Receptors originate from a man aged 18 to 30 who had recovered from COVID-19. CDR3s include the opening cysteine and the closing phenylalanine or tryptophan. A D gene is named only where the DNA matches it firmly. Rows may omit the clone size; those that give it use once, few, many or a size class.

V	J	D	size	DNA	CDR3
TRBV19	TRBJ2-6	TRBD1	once	TGTGCCAGTAGTGTCACAGGGGCTGGGGCCAACGTCCTGACTTTC	CASSVTGAGANVLTF
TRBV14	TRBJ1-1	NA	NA	TGTGCCAGCTCAATTAAGGGGAAGAACACTGAAGCTTTCTTT	CASSIKGKNTEAFF
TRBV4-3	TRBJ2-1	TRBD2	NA	TGCGCCAGCAGCCAGTCAGGCGGGAGGGCCTACAATGAGCAGTTCTTC	CASSQSGGRAYNEQFF
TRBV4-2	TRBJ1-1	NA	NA	TGTGCCAGCAGCTATGCAGGGACTGAAGCTTTCTTT	CASSYAGTEAFF
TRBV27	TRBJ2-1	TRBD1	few	TGTGCCAGTTTACCCTCGGGACAGGGGGCCAATGAGCAGTTCTTC	CASLPSGQGANEQFF
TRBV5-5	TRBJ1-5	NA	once	TGTGCCAGCAGCGCCGGGACTCATAGCAATCAGCCCCAGCATTTT	CASSAGTHSNQPQHF
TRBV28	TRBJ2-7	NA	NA	TGTGCCAGTCTTCATGGGGCGTACGAGCAGTACTTC	CASLHGAYEQYF
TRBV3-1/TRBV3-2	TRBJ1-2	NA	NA	TGTGCCAGCAGCCAGGGCGCAGGGCTTCCTAACTATGGCTACACCTTC	CASSQGAGLPNYGYTF
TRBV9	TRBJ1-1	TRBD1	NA	TGTGCCAGCAGCCTTACGACAGGGAGGAACACTGAAGCTTTCTTT	CASSLTTGRNTEAFF
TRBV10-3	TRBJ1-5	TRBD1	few	TGTGCCATCAGTGAGGGACAGGGGGATCAGCCCCAGCATTTT	CAISEGQGDQPQHF
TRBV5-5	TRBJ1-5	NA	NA	TGTGCCAGCAGCTTGGTGGAGGGTTCGGGCAGGCAGCCCCAGCATTTT	CASSLVEGSGRQPQHF
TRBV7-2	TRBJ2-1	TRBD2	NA	TGTGCCAGCAGCCCCCGACTAGCGGCACTATTATACAATGAGCAGTTCTTC	CASSPRLAALLYNEQFF
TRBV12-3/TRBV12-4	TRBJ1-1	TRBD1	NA	TGTGCCAGCAGATCACAGGGGTTCACTGAAGCTTTCTTT	CASRSQGFTEAFF
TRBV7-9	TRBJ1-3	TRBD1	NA	TGTGCCAGCAGCTACGACAGGGCCTCTGGAAACACCATATATTTT	CASSYDRASGNTIYF
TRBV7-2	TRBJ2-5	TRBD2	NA	TGTGCCAGCAGCTTAGACTTAGCGGGAGGGAGGAGAGAGACCCAGTACTTC	CASSLDLAGGRRETQYF
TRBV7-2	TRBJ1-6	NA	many	TGTGCCAGCAGCTCCACAGGGTTTAGGTCACCCCTCCACTTT	CASSSTGFRSPLHF
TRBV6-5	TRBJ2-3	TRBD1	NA	TGTGCCAGCAGTAACAGGGGGGGCACAGATACGCAGTATTTT	CASSNRGGTDTQYF
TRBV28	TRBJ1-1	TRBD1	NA	TGTGCCAGCTCTTTTCCAGGGGGCCGAACTGAAGCTTTCTTT	CASSFPGGRTEAFF
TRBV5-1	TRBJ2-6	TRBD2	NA	TGCGCCAGCAGCTCTCCTTATGAGCGGGAGGTGTCTGGGGCCAACGTCCTGACTTTC	CASSSPYEREVSGANVLTF